Below are 9 T cell receptor beta chains sequenced from a single sample in a study of shared clonotypes between healthy human individuals. The protocol was immunoSEQ multiplex PCR, while the TCRdb copy is restricted to in-frame clones and leaves out a portion. The data show some 2,000,000 clones, with around 95% seen just once and 0.13% held by the top ten. The material sequenced was naive CD4+ T cells sorted from blood. The subset is: CD45RA+ positively selected. Receptor source: a man aged 18 to 30 in good health.

This clone has only one observation. Distinct nucleotide sequences in the sample also encode this CDR3. The gene calls are TRBV7-9 and TRBJ2-7, with TRBD2 identical over 7 bases. The CDR3 length is 15 residues. Germline assignment: CDR1 SEHNR and CDR2 FQNEAQ (reference sequence). Trimming took 1 base from V and 1 from J; bases not matched to a gene: 4. CDR3 coding DNA: TGTGCCAGCAGCTTAGGGGCGGGAGCTTCCTACGAGCAGTACTTC. This translates into CASSLGAGASYEQYF.

This chain joins TRBV6-1 and TRBJ1-4; D gene unclear. V gave up 7 bases and J gave up 6 bases, with 6 bases separating them. The CDR3 extends over 11 amino acids. Germline-derived CDR1 and CDR2 are MNHNS and SASEGT. The DNA for the CDR3 is TGTGCCAGCATTTCACATGAAAAACTGTTTTTT. It specifies CASISHEKLFF.

This chain links TRBV11-2 with TRBJ2-2; D unresolved. V was trimmed by 4 bases and J by 6 bases, leaving 6 bases between them. This CDR3 spans 12 amino acids. From germline, CDR1 is SGHAT and CDR2 FQNNGV. The CDR3: CASSSPPGELFF. In nucleotides, the CDR3 is TGTGCCAGCAGCTCCCCTCCCGGGGAGCTGTTTTTT.

The table lists this clone with a few counts. This rearrangement joins TRBV5-1 to TRBJ2-3; D unclear. The V end lost 0 bases, the J end lost 2 bases, and 7 bases lay between the germline ends. Germline CDR1 is SGHRS and CDR2 is YFSETQ. CDR3 length equals 14 residues. The CDR3 sequence: CASSLAWDTDTQYF. CDR3 nucleotide sequence: TGCGCCAGCAGCTTGGCCTGGGACACAGATACGCAGTATTTT.

In its sample, this clone was seen a few times. The genes are TRBV6-5 and TRBJ2-7; 8 bases align to TRBD2. The CDR3 covers 16 residues. Germline V gene lookup returns CDR1 MNHEY and CDR2 SVGAGI. V was pared by 4 bases and J by 2 bases, with 10 bases of the junction left unmatched. The CDR3: CASSSFRPGGAYEQYF. The CDR3 nucleotides read TGTGCCAGCAGTTCTTTTCGTCCGGGAGGGGCCTACGAGCAGTACTTC.

J is TRBJ2-2 and V is TRBV5-1; perhaps TRBD2 as D (5 bases). V was trimmed by 0 bases and J by 7 bases, leaving 13 bases between them. The CDR3 is 15 residues long. CDR1 SGHRS and CDR2 YFSETQ come from the germline V gene. Here the CDR3 reads CASSLAAPGIGELFF. The CDR3 DNA reads TGCGCCAGCAGCTTGGCTGCCCCGGGGATCGGGGAGCTGTTTTTT.

Concerning this clone itself: Other DNA sequences in the same sample also yield this CDR3. The CDR3 region is CASSLGTGTDGYTF. CDR3 nucleotides: TGCGCCAGCAGCTTGGGGACAGGGACCGATGGCTACACCTTC. The V call is TRBV5-1, the J call TRBJ1-2; 8 nucleotides agree with TRBD1. Germline V gives CDR1 SGHRS, CDR2 YFSETQ. Trimming removed 0 bases from V and 6 bases from J; junction bases left unmatched: 4. The CDR3 has 14 residues.

The chain joins TRBV5-8 to TRBJ2-1; 8 bases line up with TRBD1. The junction had 14 bases not matched to a gene; V was cut back by 3 bases and J by 6 bases. The CDR3 extends over 17 amino acids. Germline-derived CDR1 and CDR2 are SGHTS and YDEGEE. The CDR3 protein is CASSWAFGTGFPNEQFF. CDR3 in DNA: TGTGCCAGCAGCTGGGCTTTTGGGACAGGATTTCCCAATGAGCAGTTCTTC.

J is TRBJ2-3 and V is TRBV5-1, with 8 bases fitting TRBD2. The length of the CDR3 is 16 residues. Germline values: CDR1 SGHRS, CDR2 YFSETQ. Unmatched junction bases numbered 13, after V lost 4 bases and J lost 6 bases. The CDR3 here is CASSPGLDGLLDTQYF. CDR3 DNA: TGCGCCAGCAGCCCGGGACTAGATGGTTTGCTGGATACGCAGTATTTT.